This entry is about one T cell receptor (beta chain). Its antigen is currently unknown. Since a much larger clone is just one base distant, this may be a read error. The length of the CDR3 is 14 residues. Germline-derived CDR1 and CDR2 are DFQATT and SNEGSKA (reference sequence). A J-beta primer mix and a sample-barcoded 5' primer were used in a second PCR of roughly 7 to 12 cycles. TCRdb re-called the 5' RACE reads through MiXCR, storing one row per CDR3 protein. The sample consists of over 300,000 distinct CDR3 sequences, about 55% of them appearing once. These data come from a study of blood T cells in healthy people across ages. In the study overall: Capturing about one barcoded beta molecule per two T cells was achieved by template switching.

Study results and limitations: CMV infection status of these donors was not known. In these data, TCR beta diversity tracked strongly with naive T cell percentage. Roughly linearly, TCR beta diversity per million T cells fell as age increased.

The sequence was obtained from a man aged 60 to 69 in good health. The V call is TRBV20-1, the J call TRBJ2-7; tentatively, D is TRBD1 (6 bases). The DNA end lines up better with TRBJ2-5; the J call may be wrong. The sample was blood. The CDR3 region has the DNA TGCAGTGCTGGAGGAACAGGGATAGGGGAGACCCAGTACTTC. Amino acid sequence: CSAGGTGIGETQYF.